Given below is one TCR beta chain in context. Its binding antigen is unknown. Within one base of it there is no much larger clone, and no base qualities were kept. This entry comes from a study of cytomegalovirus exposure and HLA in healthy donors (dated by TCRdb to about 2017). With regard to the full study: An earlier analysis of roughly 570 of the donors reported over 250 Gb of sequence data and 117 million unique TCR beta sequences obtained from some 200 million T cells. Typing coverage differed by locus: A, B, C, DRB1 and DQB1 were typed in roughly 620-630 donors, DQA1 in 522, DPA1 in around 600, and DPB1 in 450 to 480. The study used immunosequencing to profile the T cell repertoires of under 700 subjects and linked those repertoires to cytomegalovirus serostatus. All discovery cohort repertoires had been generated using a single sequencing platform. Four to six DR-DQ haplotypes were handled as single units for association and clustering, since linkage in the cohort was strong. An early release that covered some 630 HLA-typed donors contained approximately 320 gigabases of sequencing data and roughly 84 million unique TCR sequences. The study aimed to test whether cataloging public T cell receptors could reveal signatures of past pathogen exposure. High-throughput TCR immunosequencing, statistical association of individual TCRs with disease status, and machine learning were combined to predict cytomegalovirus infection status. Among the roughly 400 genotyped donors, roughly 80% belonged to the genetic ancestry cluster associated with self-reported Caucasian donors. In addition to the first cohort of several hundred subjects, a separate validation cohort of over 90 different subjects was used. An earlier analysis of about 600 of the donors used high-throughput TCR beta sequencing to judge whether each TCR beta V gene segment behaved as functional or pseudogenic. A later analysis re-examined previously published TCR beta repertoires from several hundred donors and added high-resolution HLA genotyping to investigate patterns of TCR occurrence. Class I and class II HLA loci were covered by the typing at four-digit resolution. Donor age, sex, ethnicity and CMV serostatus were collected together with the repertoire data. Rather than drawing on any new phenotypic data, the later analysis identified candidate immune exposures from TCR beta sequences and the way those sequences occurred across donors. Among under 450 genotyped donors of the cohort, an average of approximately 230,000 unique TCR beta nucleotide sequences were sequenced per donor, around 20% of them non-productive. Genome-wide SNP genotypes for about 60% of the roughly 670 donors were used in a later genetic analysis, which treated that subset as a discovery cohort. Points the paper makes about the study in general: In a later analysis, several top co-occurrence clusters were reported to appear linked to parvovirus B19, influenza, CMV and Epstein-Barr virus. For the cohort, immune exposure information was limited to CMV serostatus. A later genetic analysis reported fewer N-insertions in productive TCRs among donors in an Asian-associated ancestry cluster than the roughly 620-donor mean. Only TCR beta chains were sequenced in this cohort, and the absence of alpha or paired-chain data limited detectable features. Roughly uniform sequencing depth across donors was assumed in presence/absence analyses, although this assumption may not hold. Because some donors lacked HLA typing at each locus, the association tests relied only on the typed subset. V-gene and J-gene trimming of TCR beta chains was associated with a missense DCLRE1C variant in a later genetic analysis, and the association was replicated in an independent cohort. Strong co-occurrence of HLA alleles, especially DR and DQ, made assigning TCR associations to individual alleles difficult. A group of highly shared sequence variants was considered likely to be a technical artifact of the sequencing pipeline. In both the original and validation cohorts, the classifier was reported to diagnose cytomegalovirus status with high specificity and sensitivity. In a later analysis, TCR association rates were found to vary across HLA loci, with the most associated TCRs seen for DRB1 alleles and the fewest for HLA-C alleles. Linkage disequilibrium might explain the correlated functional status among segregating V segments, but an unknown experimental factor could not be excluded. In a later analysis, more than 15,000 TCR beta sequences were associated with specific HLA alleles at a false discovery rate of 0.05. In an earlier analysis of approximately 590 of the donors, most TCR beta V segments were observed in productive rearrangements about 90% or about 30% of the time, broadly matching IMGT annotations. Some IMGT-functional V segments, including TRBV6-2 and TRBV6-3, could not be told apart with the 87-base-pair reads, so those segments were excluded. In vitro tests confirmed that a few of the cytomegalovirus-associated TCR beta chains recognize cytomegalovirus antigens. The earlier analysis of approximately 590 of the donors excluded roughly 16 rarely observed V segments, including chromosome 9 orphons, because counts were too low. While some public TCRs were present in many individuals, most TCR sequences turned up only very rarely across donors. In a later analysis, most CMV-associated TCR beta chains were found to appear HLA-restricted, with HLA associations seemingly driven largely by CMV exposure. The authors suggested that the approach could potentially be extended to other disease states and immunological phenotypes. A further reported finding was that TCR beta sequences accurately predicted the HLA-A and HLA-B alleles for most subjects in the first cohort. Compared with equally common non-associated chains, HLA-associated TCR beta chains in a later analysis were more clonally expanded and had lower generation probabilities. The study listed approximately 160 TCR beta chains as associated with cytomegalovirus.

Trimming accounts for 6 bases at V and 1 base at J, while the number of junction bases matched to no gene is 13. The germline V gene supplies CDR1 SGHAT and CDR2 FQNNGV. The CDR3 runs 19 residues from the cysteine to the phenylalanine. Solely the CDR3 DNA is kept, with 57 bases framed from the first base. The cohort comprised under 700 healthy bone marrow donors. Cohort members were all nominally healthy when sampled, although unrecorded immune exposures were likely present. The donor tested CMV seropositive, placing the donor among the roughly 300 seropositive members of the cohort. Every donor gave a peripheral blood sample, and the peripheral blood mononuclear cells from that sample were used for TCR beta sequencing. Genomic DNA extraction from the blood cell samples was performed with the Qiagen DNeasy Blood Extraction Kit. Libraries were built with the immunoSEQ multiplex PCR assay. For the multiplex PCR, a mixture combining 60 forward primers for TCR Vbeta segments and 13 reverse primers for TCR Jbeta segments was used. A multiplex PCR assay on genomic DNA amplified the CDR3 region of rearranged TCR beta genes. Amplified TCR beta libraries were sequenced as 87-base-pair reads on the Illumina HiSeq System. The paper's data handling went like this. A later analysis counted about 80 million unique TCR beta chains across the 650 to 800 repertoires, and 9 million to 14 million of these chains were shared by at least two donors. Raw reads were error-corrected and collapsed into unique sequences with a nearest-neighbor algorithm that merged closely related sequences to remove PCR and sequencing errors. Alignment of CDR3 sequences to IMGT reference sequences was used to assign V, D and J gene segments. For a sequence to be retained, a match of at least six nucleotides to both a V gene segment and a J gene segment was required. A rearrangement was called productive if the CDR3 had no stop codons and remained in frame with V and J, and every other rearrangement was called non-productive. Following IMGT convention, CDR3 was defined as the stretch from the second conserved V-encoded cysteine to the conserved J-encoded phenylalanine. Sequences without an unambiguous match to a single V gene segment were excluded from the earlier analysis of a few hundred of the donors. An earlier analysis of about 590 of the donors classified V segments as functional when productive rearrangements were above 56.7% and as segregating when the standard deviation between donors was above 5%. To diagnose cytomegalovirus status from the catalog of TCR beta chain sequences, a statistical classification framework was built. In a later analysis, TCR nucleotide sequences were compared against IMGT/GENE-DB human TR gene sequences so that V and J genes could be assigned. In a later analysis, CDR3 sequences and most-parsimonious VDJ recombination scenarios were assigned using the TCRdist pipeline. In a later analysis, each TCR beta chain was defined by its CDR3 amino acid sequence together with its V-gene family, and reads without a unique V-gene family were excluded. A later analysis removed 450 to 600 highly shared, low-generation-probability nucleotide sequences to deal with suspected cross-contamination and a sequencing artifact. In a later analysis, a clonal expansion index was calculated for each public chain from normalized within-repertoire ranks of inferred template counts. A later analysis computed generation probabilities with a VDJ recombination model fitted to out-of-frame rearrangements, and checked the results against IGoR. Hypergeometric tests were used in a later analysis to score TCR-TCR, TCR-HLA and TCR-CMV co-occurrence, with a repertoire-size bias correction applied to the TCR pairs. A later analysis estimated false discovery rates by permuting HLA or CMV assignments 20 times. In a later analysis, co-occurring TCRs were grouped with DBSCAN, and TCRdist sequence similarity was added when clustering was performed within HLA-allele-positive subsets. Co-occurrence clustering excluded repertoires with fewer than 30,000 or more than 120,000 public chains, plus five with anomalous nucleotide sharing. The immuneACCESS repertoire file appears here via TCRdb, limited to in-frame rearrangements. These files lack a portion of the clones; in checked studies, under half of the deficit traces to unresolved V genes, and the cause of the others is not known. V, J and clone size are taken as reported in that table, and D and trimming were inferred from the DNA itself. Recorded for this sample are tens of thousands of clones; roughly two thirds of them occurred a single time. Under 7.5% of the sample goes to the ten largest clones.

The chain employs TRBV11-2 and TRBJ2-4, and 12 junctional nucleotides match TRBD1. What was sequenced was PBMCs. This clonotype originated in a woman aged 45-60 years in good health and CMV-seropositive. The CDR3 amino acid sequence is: CASRPLRDRGLKAKNIQYF. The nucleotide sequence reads TGTGCCAGCAGACCACTCCGGGACAGGGGGCTTAAGGCCAAAAACATTCAGTACTTC. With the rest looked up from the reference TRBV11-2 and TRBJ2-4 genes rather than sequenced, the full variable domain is EAGVAQSPRYKIIEKRQSVAFWCNPISGHATLYWYQQILGQGPKLLIQFQNNGVVDDSQLPKDRFSAERLKGVDSTLKIQPAKLEDSAVYLCASRPLRDRGLKAKNIQYFGAGTRLSVL.